One T cell receptor beta chain is described in this entry. The antigen is undetermined. Since all of the isolated RNA was reverse transcribed, expressed TCRB transcripts were what got sequenced. Clones were sequenced by immunoSEQ multiplex PCR, and TCRdb holds only the in-frame ones, with some missing. The data contain 600,000 to 700,000 clones, around 12% of them singletons. The CDR3 sequence is 15 residues long. V trimming: 6 bases; J trimming: 7 bases; junction bases outside the gene matches: 9. Germline V gene lookup returns CDR1 MNHEY and CDR2 SMNVEV (reference sequence). This sample stems from a study of beta chain features in type 1 diabetes. A single heparinised draw of around 110 mL on average was taken per donor. Whole-study findings and limits: Researchers report that Type 1 diabetes patients had moderately but significantly shorter TCRB CDR3s across all four CD4+ subsets. Patients' naive, central memory and Treg TCRB repertoires seemed closer to one another than those of healthy donors. Although PCR might favor shorter templates, it would do so equally in patients and controls.

V is TRBV27 and J is TRBJ2-1; 10 bases agree with TRBD2. The sequenced sample consisted of naive CD4+ T cells from blood. The TCR was taken from a man aged 25-45 years with type 1 diabetes. The DNA for the CDR3 is TGTGCCAGCAGATACTCTAGCGGGAGAAAAAATGAGCAGTTCTTC. It specifies CASRYSSGRKNEQFF.